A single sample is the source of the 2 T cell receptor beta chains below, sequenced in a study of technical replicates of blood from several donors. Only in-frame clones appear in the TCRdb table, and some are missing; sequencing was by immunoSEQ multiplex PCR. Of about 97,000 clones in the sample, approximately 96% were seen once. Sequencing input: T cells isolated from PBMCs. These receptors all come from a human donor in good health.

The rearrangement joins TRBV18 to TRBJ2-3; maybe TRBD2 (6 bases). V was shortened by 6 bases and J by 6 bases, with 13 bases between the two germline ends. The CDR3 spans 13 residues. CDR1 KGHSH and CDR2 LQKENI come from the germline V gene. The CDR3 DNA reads TGTGCCAGCTCTTCATCGGGACTGGATACGCAGTATTTT. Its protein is CASSSSGLDTQYF. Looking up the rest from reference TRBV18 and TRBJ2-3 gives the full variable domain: NAGVMQNPRHLVRRRGQEARLRCSPMKGHSHVYWYRQLPEEGLKFMVYLQKENIIDESGMPKERFSAEFPKEGPSILRIQQVVRGDSAAYFCASSSSGLDTQYFGPGTRLTVL.

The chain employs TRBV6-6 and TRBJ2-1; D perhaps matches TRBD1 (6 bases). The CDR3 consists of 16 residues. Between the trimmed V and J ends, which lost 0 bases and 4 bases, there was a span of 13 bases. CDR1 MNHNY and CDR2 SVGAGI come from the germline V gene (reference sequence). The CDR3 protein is CASSYSKGQSYNEQFF. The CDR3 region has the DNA TGTGCCAGCAGTTACTCGAAAGGACAGAGTTACAATGAGCAGTTCTTC.